Following are 23 T cell receptor beta chains from one sample sequenced in a study of blood T cell repertoires in COVID-19. Assay: immunoSEQ multiplex PCR; the TCRdb copy retains only in-frame clones and omits some. The sample carries a few hundred thousand clones, about nine tenths recorded once. The sample comprised PBMCs or T cells enriched from blood (not recorded which). These receptors all stem from a woman in her 30s who had recovered from COVID-19.

The chain uses TRBV27 and TRBJ1-1; D is uncertain. CDR1 and CDR2 from the germline V gene are MNHEY and SMNVEV (reference sequence). The CDR3 loop spans 14 amino acids. The V end was cut by 2 bases, the J end by 1 base, with 8 bases between. This CDR3 reads CASSLQRRNTEAFF. The DNA for the CDR3 is TGTGCCAGCAGTTTACAGCGGAGGAACACTGAAGCTTTCTTT.

This clone was recorded a few times. The chain carries TRBV5-8 and TRBJ2-3, with 11 positions matching TRBD2. V shed 3 bases, J shed 5 bases, and the junction held 5 bases outside the gene matches. CDR3 length: 15 residues. Germline CDR1 reads SGHTS; CDR2 reads YDEGEE. The DNA of the CDR3 is TGTGCCAGCAGCTCGAGGGGACTAGCGGTAGATACGCAGTATTTT. Encoded protein: CASSSRGLAVDTQYF.

This clone was observed once. The chain has TRBV4-3 and TRBJ1-5; D is possibly TRBD1 (5 bases). The germline V and J ends were trimmed by 0 bases and 6 bases, with 12 bases remaining between them. CDR3 length: 15 amino acids. Germline V gives CDR1 LGHNA, CDR2 YSLEER. The CDR3 region has the DNA TGCGCCAGCAGCCAAGATCTCTGGCAGGGTCAGCCCCAGCATTTT. Translating it yields CASSQDLWQGQPQHF.

The rearrangement joins TRBV28 to TRBJ1-6; no definite D call. The CDR3 has 12 amino acids. V gave up 4 bases and J gave up 7 bases, with 5 bases separating them. Per the germline V gene, CDR1 is MDHEN and CDR2 is SYDVKM. The DNA for the CDR3 is TGTGCCAGCAGTTCGGGAAATTCACCCCTCCACTTT. This encodes CASSSGNSPLHF.

The J gene is TRBJ2-6, the V gene TRBV11-2; 9 bases agree with TRBD1. J was trimmed by 4 bases and V by 5 bases; bases with no gene match: 6. CDR1 is SGHAT and CDR2 is FQNNGV in the germline V gene. This CDR3 is built from 16 residues. The CDR3, as DNA: TGTGCCAGCAGCGTAAACAGGGGGCTGGGGGCCAACGTCCTGACTTTC. Translating it yields CASSVNRGLGANVLTF.

V and J are TRBV28 and TRBJ1-1; 8 bases match TRBD1. CDR1 is MDHEN, CDR2 SYDVKM, per germline. This CDR3 is 15 amino acids long. J lost 1 base, V lost 3 bases, and 4 bases had no gene match. The CDR3 region is CASSFGTGGNTEAFF. CDR3 sequence (DNA): TGTGCCAGCAGTTTCGGGACAGGAGGGAACACTGAAGCTTTCTTT.

The CDR3 region is CASSPWADNEKLFF. The CDR3 coding sequence is TGTGCCAGCAGCCCCTGGGCTGACAATGAAAAACTGTTTTTT. The V and J genes are TRBV7-2 and TRBJ1-4, with D unclear. Germline assignment: CDR1 SGHTA and CDR2 FQGNSA. V dropped 5 bases and J dropped 5 bases, with 12 bases sitting between them. This CDR3 contains 14 residues. Full variable domain (remainder filled in from reference TRBV7-2 and TRBJ1-4): GAGVSQSPSNKVTEKGKDVELRCDPISGHTALYWYRQSLGQGLEFLIYFQGNSAPDKSGLPSDRFSAERTGGSVSTLTIQRTQQEDSAVYLCASSPWADNEKLFFGSGTQLSVL.

This chain uses TRBV5-1 with TRBJ2-7; D may be TRBD1 (6 bases). Germline CDR1 is SGHRS and CDR2 is YFSETQ. The CDR3 sequence is 15 residues long. The V end was cut by 4 bases, the J end by 0 bases, with 14 bases between. The CDR3 sequence: CASSLTGAISYEQYF. DNA of the CDR3: TGCGCCAGCAGCCTGACAGGAGCTATCTCCTACGAGCAGTACTTC.

The chain couples TRBV18 to TRBJ2-2; D call uncertain. Germline CDR1 KGHSH, CDR2 LQKENI. The CDR3 is made up of 16 amino acids. V was clipped by 3 bases and J by 0 bases, with 11 bases between them. This CDR3 is CASSPFGTTNTGELFF. The CDR3 region has the DNA TGTGCCAGCTCACCTTTCGGTACTACGAACACCGGGGAGCTGTTTTTT.

The chain combines TRBV7-9 with TRBJ2-1, with 7 bases fitting TRBD2. Germline CDR1 is SEHNR and CDR2 is FQNEAQ (reference sequence). The CDR3 is 15 amino acids. The V and J ends lost 0 bases and 7 bases, in that order; junction bases with no gene match: 6. CDR3 protein: CASSLAGGPGNEQFF. CDR3 DNA: TGTGCCAGCAGCTTAGCGGGAGGGCCTGGGAATGAGCAGTTCTTC.

The V and J genes are TRBV27 and TRBJ2-1, with 10 bases aligning to TRBD2. This CDR3 is built from 16 residues. In germline, CDR1 is MNHEY, CDR2 SMNVEV (reference sequence). V shed 3 bases and J 9 bases; nucleotides not matched to a gene: 11. CDR3 nucleotide sequence: TGTGCCAGCAGTTTTTGGGCTAGCGGGAGTATCGGTGAGCAGTTCTTC. Translation: CASSFWASGSIGEQFF.

This chain uses TRBV28 with TRBJ2-3, with 8 bases matching TRBD2. Trimming removed 2 bases from V and 5 bases from J; junction bases left unmatched: 12. The CDR3 loop spans 17 amino acids. Germline CDR1 is MDHEN and CDR2 is SYDVKM. The CDR3 is CASSLIGSGTPKDTQYF. CDR3 bases: TGTGCCAGCAGTTTAATAGGTAGCGGGACCCCAAAAGATACGCAGTATTTT.

In the case of this clone: The junction departs from germline at one end; a sequencing error may be responsible. The rearrangement uses TRBV29-1 and TRBJ2-5; D is ambiguous. CDR1 is SQVTM, CDR2 ANQGSEA, per germline. This CDR3 contains 12 residues. The CDR3 protein is CSGGSPQEIQYF. In DNA form, the CDR3 reads TGCAGCGGAGGATCCCCTCAAGAGATCCAGTACTTC.

The chain carries TRBV19 and TRBJ1-1, with D unclear. The germline CDR1 and CDR2 sequences are LNHDA and SQIVND (reference sequence). V lost 5 bases and J lost 0, with 7 bases in between. The CDR3 contains 13 residues. The CDR3 protein is CASSLLMNTEAFF. Written as DNA, the CDR3 is TGTGCCAGTAGTCTCCTAATGAACACTGAAGCTTTCTTT.

V gene TRBV6-5 combines with J gene TRBJ1-2; 12 bases agree with TRBD1. CDR1 and CDR2 from the germline V gene are MNHEY and SVGAGI. V shed 5 bases, J shed 4 bases, and the junction held 5 bases outside the gene matches. The CDR3 has 15 residues. CDR3 loop: CASSKGQGAGYGYTF. The CDR3 DNA follows: TGTGCCAGCAGTAAGGGACAGGGGGCCGGCTATGGCTACACCTTC.

The chain carries TRBV5-4 and TRBJ1-4; tentatively, D is TRBD1 (5 bases). The CDR3 spans 13 residues. Between the trimmed V and J ends, which lost 1 base and 8 bases, there was a span of 9 bases. CDR1 is SGHNT and CDR2 is YYREEE in the germline V gene (reference sequence). The CDR3 DNA follows: TGTGCCAGCAGCTTGTGGGGGGAGGAAAAACTGTTTTTT. It is translated as CASSLWGEEKLFF.

V usage is TRBV5-6 and J usage is TRBJ1-5; 8 positions agree with TRBD1. The germline CDR1 and CDR2 sequences are SGHDT and YYEEEE. The CDR3 is 15 residues long. J lost 6 bases, V lost 0 bases, and 5 bases had no gene match. The DNA of the CDR3 is TGTGCCAGCAGCTTGGACGGACAGGGTGGTCAGCCCCAGCATTTT. This gives the protein CASSLDGQGGQPQHF.

The gene calls are TRBV5-1 and TRBJ2-1; 10 bases line up with TRBD2. Germline V gives CDR1 SGHRS, CDR2 YFSETQ. CDR3 length: 14 amino acids. The junction had 1 base not matched to a gene; V was cut back by 0 bases and J by 7 bases. The CDR3 is CASSLVLAGNEQFF. DNA for the CDR3: TGCGCCAGCAGCTTGGTACTAGCGGGGAATGAGCAGTTCTTC.

This sequence joins TRBV7-9 and TRBJ1-1; maybe TRBD1 (5 bases). The ends were cut back, 2 bases at V and 3 bases at J, with 13 bases in the middle. This CDR3 is built from 15 residues. Germline V lookup: CDR1 SEHNR, CDR2 FQNEAQ (reference sequence). This CDR3 is CASSLQGLPDTEAFF. CDR3 bases: TGTGCCAGCAGCTTACAGGGACTCCCGGACACTGAAGCTTTCTTT.

J is TRBJ1-5 and V is TRBV18; the D is unclear. V lost 3 bases and J lost 0, with 12 bases in between. The germline V gene encodes CDR1 KGHSH and CDR2 LQKENI. The CDR3 consists of 16 residues. The CDR3 region has the DNA TGTGCCAGCTCACCTCGACTCGAGGATAGCAATCAGCCCCAGCATTTT. This translates into CASSPRLEDSNQPQHF. Together with reference TRBV18 and TRBJ1-5, the CDR3 gives the full variable domain: NAGVMQNPRHLVRRRGQEARLRCSPMKGHSHVYWYRQLPEEGLKFMVYLQKENIIDESGMPKERFSAEFPKEGPSILRIQQVVRGDSAAYFCASSPRLEDSNQPQHFGDGTRLSIL.

The chain combines TRBV10-3 with TRBJ2-5, with 8 bases identical to TRBD1. The V gene end was trimmed by 5 bases and the J gene end by 1 base; junction bases not matched to a gene: 3. Germline assignment: CDR1 ENHRY and CDR2 SYGVKD. The CDR3 extends over 14 amino acids. The CDR3 DNA is TGTGCCATCAGTAGACAGGGGTCCCAAGAGACCCAGTACTTC. The encoded protein is CAISRQGSQETQYF.

The chain links TRBV29-1 to TRBJ2-1, with TRBD2 matching over 12 bases. With 7 bases clipped from V and 4 bases from J, the junction kept 14 bases outside the gene matches. CDR3 length: 17 amino acids. Germline V gene lookup returns CDR1 SQVTM and CDR2 ANQGSEA. The CDR3 DNA follows: TGCAGCGGAGAGACTAGCGGGAGAGTTTTGCGGTACAATGAGCAGTTCTTC. The encoded protein is CSGETSGRVLRYNEQFF.

The chain carries TRBV6-5 and TRBJ2-3; the match to TRBD2 covers 8 bases. CDR3 length equals 16 residues. CDR1 and CDR2 (germline): MNHEY, SVGAGI. J gave up 4 bases and V 4 bases, and 10 bases lay outside the gene matches. CDR3: CASSSAQRAGADTQYF. The CDR3 nucleotides read TGTGCCAGCAGTTCCGCCCAACGAGCGGGAGCAGATACGCAGTATTTT.